One sample yielded the 26 T cell receptor beta chains listed below, sequenced in a study of blood T cell repertoires in COVID-19. Only in-frame clones appear in the TCRdb table, and some are missing; sequencing was by immunoSEQ multiplex PCR. This table has about 130,000 clones, 74% appearing once. The sequencing input was peripheral blood. Source of these receptors: a man aged 55 to 70 with acute or convalescent COVID-19.

On this clone: The sample has other DNA sequences that encode this CDR3 too. The V gene is TRBV6-5, the J gene TRBJ1-1; 9 positions agree with TRBD1. The CDR3 is made up of 14 amino acids. Germline assignment: CDR1 MNHEY and CDR2 SVGAGI. Unmatched junction bases numbered 4, after V lost 6 bases and J lost 2 bases. CDR3 residues: CASSRQGVNTEAFF. The CDR3 region has the DNA TGTGCCAGCAGCCGACAGGGGGTAAACACTGAAGCTTTCTTT.

The chain is built from TRBV7-9 and TRBJ2-1, with D perhaps TRBD1 (6 bases). V was pared by 6 bases and J by 0 bases, with 15 bases between. Germline V gene sequence: CDR1 SEHNR, CDR2 FQNEAQ (reference sequence). This CDR3 has 16 amino acids. As DNA, the CDR3 is TGTGCCAGCAGGCGTCAGGGGATTGTCTCCTACAATGAGCAGTTCTTC. It codes for CASRRQGIVSYNEQFF.

J is TRBJ2-3 and V is TRBV5-4; TRBD2 agrees at 9 bases. The CDR3 extends over 14 amino acids. Unmatched junction bases numbered 4, after V lost 4 bases and J lost 4 bases. CDR1 is SGHNT and CDR2 is YYREEE in the germline V gene (reference sequence). CDR3 in DNA: TGTGCCAGCAGCCCCGGACTAGCGCCAGATACGCAGTATTTT. Translating gives CASSPGLAPDTQYF. Using reference TRBV5-4 and TRBJ2-3 for the parts outside the CDR3, the full variable domain is ETGVTQSPTHLIKTRGQQVTLRCSSQSGHNTVSWYQQALGQGPQFIFQYYREEENGRGNFPPRFSGLQFPNYSSELNVNALELDDSALYLCASSPGLAPDTQYFGPGTRLTVL.

This clone has only a few counts. The chain couples TRBV7-8 to TRBJ2-7; 8 nucleotides agree with TRBD2. The CDR3 runs to 17 residues. V was pared by 2 bases and J by 7 bases, with 16 bases of the junction left unmatched. Germline lookup yields CDR1 SGHVS and CDR2 FQNEAQ. The CDR3 DNA reads TGTGCCAGCAGCTTAATTCGGTTGGGACTAGGGTTGGGGGAGCAGTACTTC. Its protein product is CASSLIRLGLGLGEQYF.

The rearrangement joins TRBV27 to TRBJ2-3; 11 bases agree with TRBD2. From germline, CDR1 is MNHEY and CDR2 SMNVEV (reference sequence). Trimming cost V 5 bases and J 2 bases; bases outside gene matches: 6. CDR3 length equals 16 residues. The CDR3 region is CASSPWTSGFTDTQYF. In nucleotides, the CDR3 is TGTGCCAGCAGTCCATGGACTAGCGGGTTCACAGATACGCAGTATTTT.

The rearrangement uses TRBV7-2 and TRBJ1-5; D gene ambiguous. The CDR3 spans 14 residues. Germline V gives CDR1 SGHTA, CDR2 FQGNSA. Trimming removed 1 base from V and 4 bases from J, with 8 bases in between. The CDR3 spells CASSLGPFNQPQHF. The CDR3 region has the DNA TGTGCCAGCAGCTTAGGGCCTTTTAATCAGCCCCAGCATTTT.

This chain links TRBV11-2 with TRBJ1-4; 7 bases are shared with TRBD1. Germline V gene lookup returns CDR1 SGHAT and CDR2 FQNNGV. Trimming cost V 6 bases and J 5 bases; bases outside gene matches: 6. The CDR3 spans 14 residues. CDR3 amino acids: CASRRRGRNEKLFF. The CDR3 DNA reads as TGTGCCAGCAGACGTAGGGGGCGGAATGAAAAACTGTTTTTT.

V gene TRBV7-2 combines with J gene TRBJ2-2, with TRBD2 matching over 9 bases. This CDR3 region has 16 residues. V dropped 5 bases and J dropped 7; count of bases not matched to a gene: 11. The germline V gene encodes CDR1 SGHTA and CDR2 FQGNSA. CDR3: CASSHRLAESNGELFF. Written as DNA, the CDR3 is TGTGCCAGCAGCCACAGACTAGCGGAATCTAACGGGGAGCTGTTTTTT.

The chain combines TRBV2 with TRBJ2-3; D is undetermined. The germline CDR1 and CDR2 sequences are SNHLY and FYNNEI. V was trimmed by 5 bases and J by 4 bases, leaving 7 bases between them. The CDR3 runs 12 residues. The chain's CDR3 is CASSRQSDTQYF. The CDR3 DNA follows: TGTGCCAGCAGTCGACAATCAGATACGCAGTATTTT. Variable domain in full (rest from reference TRBV2 and TRBJ2-3): EPEVTQTPSHQVTQMGQEVILRCVPISNHLYFYWYRQILGQKVEFLVSFYNNEISEKSEIFDDQFSVERPDGSNFTLKIRSTKLEDSAMYFCASSRQSDTQYFGPGTRLTVL.

This clone was found once. The chain is built from TRBV5-5 and TRBJ1-1; D perhaps matches TRBD1 (6 bases). V gave up 3 bases and J gave up 1 base, with 16 bases separating them. CDR3 size: 16 residues. Looked up from germline, CDR1 is SGHKS and CDR2 is YYEKEE (reference sequence). DNA for the CDR3: TGTGCCAGCAGCTCCCGAGGGGACAACACGAACACTGAAGCTTTCTTT. Protein product: CASSSRGDNTNTEAFF.

The V gene is TRBV6-5, the J gene TRBJ2-1, with TRBD2 matching 14 bases. Trimming took 6 bases from V and 6 from J; bases not matched to a gene: 4. The CDR3 is made up of 15 amino acids. In germline, CDR1 is MNHEY, CDR2 SVGAGI. CDR3 nucleotide sequence: TGTGCCAGCAGAGCCGGGACTAGCGGGAGCAATGAGCAGTTCTTC. This encodes CASRAGTSGSNEQFF.

The rearrangement joins TRBV18 to TRBJ1-3, with D possibly matching TRBD1 (5 bases). V lost 5 bases to trimming and J lost 4 bases, with 9 bases between them. The CDR3 is 13 residues long. Germline-derived CDR1 and CDR2 are KGHSH and LQKENI. CDR3 DNA: TGTGCCAGCTCAACGACAGAAGGAAACACCATATATTTT. It encodes CASSTTEGNTIYF.

V usage is TRBV24-1 and J usage is TRBJ2-3; TRBD1 matches at 8 bases. Trimming at V came to 4 bases and at J to 7 bases, leaving 12 bases not matched to a gene. The CDR3 sequence is 16 residues long. CDR1 is KGHDR and CDR2 is SFDVKD in the germline V gene. CDR3 coding DNA: TGTGCCACCAGTGACCTCCGGGACAGGTCTAGTTATACGCAGTATTTT. It is translated as CATSDLRDRSSYTQYF.

The rearrangement links TRBV6-6 to TRBJ2-7, with D maybe TRBD2 (6 bases). This CDR3 is 16 amino acids long. V dropped 3 bases and J dropped 2 bases, with 17 bases sitting between them. Germline CDR1 MNHNY, CDR2 SVGAGI (reference sequence). The CDR3 sequence is CASSYPGRGETYEQYF. The CDR3 nucleotides read TGTGCCAGCAGTTATCCAGGGCGGGGCGAAACCTACGAGCAGTACTTC.

The V gene is TRBV18, the J gene TRBJ1-2, with 7 bases identical to TRBD1. The CDR3 spans 14 residues. The V gene's germline CDR1 is KGHSH and CDR2 LQKENI. V shed 2 bases and J 3 bases; nucleotides not matched to a gene: 3. The CDR3 protein is CASSPRTGDYGYTF. CDR3 sequence (DNA): TGTGCCAGCTCACCAAGGACAGGAGACTATGGCTACACCTTC.

The chain is built from TRBV9 and TRBJ2-7; 9 positions agree with TRBD2. This CDR3 is built from 16 residues. V trimming: 4 bases; J trimming: 4 bases; junction bases outside the gene matches: 12. Germline CDR1 reads SGDLS; CDR2 reads YYNGEE. The CDR3 bases are TGTGCCAGCAGCAGTGGTCGGAGCGGGGGGCTGTACGAGCAGTACTTC. Translated: CASSSGRSGGLYEQYF.

This chain joins TRBV5-1 and TRBJ2-5, with D unresolved. With 0 bases removed from V and 5 bases from J, the gap between germline ends came to 8 bases. Germline V gene data show CDR1 as SGHRS and CDR2 as YFSETQ. CDR3 length equals 13 residues. CDR3 bases: TGCGCCAGCAGCTTGGCACCCCGGGAGACCCAGTACTTC. This translates into CASSLAPRETQYF.

This clone was counted a single time. The chain carries TRBV12-3 or TRBV12-4 and TRBJ2-1; D gene ambiguous. This CDR3 is 12 amino acids long. The germline V and J ends were trimmed by 7 bases and 6 bases, with 10 bases remaining between them. CDR3 in amino acids: CASTSWANEQFF. In DNA, the CDR3 is TGTGCCAGCACCTCTTGGGCCAATGAGCAGTTCTTC.

This clone occurred once. This chain links TRBV12-3 or TRBV12-4 with TRBJ1-4; 8 bases match TRBD1. This CDR3 contains 13 residues. V was pared by 6 bases and J by 10 bases, with 7 bases of the junction left unmatched. CDR3 loop: CASRSGQVGKLFF. The CDR3 DNA reads as TGTGCCAGCAGGTCGGGACAGGTGGGAAAACTGTTTTTT.

The rearrangement uses TRBV10-1 and TRBJ2-5, with 12 bases fitting TRBD2. The V gene end was trimmed by 4 bases and the J gene end by 4 bases; junction bases not matched to a gene: 4. CDR3 length: 15 amino acids. Germline V CDR1 and CDR2: WNHNN, SYGVQD (reference sequence). The CDR3 DNA follows: TGCGCCAGCAGTGCGACTAGCGGGAGAGGAGAGACCCAGTACTTC. The encoded protein is CASSATSGRGETQYF.

The chain recombines TRBV4-1 with TRBJ1-2; maybe TRBD1 (6 bases). Looked up from germline, CDR1 is MGHRA and CDR2 is YSYEKL. The CDR3 length is 16 residues. V was clipped by 0 bases and J by 8 bases, with 19 bases between them. For the CDR3, the DNA is TGCGCCAGCAGCCAAGAAGGGGTACAGGGTCAAGTCGGCTACACCTTC. Amino acids: CASSQEGVQGQVGYTF.

This sequence joins TRBV28 and TRBJ2-6; TRBD2 matches at 7 bases. The V gene's germline CDR1 is MDHEN and CDR2 SYDVKM. The CDR3 loop spans 15 amino acids. The J segment lost 0 bases and the V segment lost 6 bases, leaving 2 bases of the junction unmatched. CDR3 amino acids: CASRGEGSGANVLTF. Written as DNA, the CDR3 is TGTGCCAGCAGGGGGGAGGGCTCTGGGGCCAACGTCCTGACTTTC. Together with reference TRBV28 and TRBJ2-6, the CDR3 gives the full variable domain: DVKVTQSSRYLVKRTGEKVFLECVQDMDHENMFWYRQDPGLGLRLIYFSYDVKMKEKGDIPEGYSVSREKKERFSLILESASTNQTSMYLCASRGEGSGANVLTFGAGSRLTVL.

This chain connects TRBV5-1 to TRBJ1-6; no reliable D call. CDR3 length: 17 amino acids. Looked up from germline, CDR1 is SGHRS and CDR2 is YFSETQ. V dropped 0 bases and J dropped 0 bases, with 10 bases sitting between them. This CDR3 is CASSLVGDVSYNSPLHF. Written as DNA, the CDR3 is TGCGCCAGCAGCTTGGTCGGGGATGTCTCCTATAATTCACCCCTCCACTTT.

The V call is TRBV24-1, the J call TRBJ2-1; no reliable D call. Germline V CDR1 and CDR2: KGHDR, SFDVKD. The CDR3 has 11 residues. V was shortened by 4 bases and J by 9 bases, with 6 bases between the two germline ends. Here the CDR3 reads CATSDQFEQFF. The CDR3 DNA is TGTGCCACCAGTGACCAGTTTGAGCAGTTCTTC.

The V call is TRBV6-5, the J call TRBJ1-4, with 12 bases fitting TRBD1. The CDR3 is 15 residues long. V dropped 6 bases and J dropped 8; count of bases not matched to a gene: 7. Germline V gene lookup returns CDR1 MNHEY and CDR2 SVGAGI. The CDR3 DNA reads as TGTGCCAGCAGGCCGGGACAGGGGGCCATGGAAAAACTGTTTTTT. Amino acid sequence: CASRPGQGAMEKLFF.

J is TRBJ2-1 and V is TRBV3-1 (or the pseudogene TRBV3-2); 9 bases fit TRBD1. The CDR3 has 17 residues. Trimming took 0 bases from V and 7 from J; bases not matched to a gene: 10. Germline CDR1 and CDR2: LGHDT and YNNKEL (reference sequence). The CDR3 region is CASSQEGGTGRRNEQFF. The CDR3 DNA is TGTGCCAGCAGCCAAGAGGGCGGGACAGGGCGGAGGAATGAGCAGTTCTTC.